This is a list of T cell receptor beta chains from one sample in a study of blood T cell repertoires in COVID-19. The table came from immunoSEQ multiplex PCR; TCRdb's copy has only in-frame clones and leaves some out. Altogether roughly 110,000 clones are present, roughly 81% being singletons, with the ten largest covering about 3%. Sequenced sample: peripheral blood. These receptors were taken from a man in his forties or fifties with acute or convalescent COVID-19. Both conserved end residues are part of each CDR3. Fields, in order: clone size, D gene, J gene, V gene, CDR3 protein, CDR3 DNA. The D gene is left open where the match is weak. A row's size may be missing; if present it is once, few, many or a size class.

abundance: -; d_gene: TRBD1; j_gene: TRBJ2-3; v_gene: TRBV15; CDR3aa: CATSRDQGVDTQYF; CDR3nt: TGTGCCACCAGCAGAGATCAGGGGGTTGATACGCAGTATTTT
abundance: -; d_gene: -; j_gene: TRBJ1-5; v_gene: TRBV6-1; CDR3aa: CASSEMGPSPQHF; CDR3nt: TGTGCCAGCAGTGAAATGGGCCCTTCGCCCCAGCATTTT
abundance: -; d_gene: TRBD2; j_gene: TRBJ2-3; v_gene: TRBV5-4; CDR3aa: CASSPGTSGGLTDTQYF; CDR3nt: TGTGCCAGCAGCCCTGGGACTAGCGGGGGGCTCACAGATACGCAGTATTTT
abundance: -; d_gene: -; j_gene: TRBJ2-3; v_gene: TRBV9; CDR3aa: CASSVSGADTQYF; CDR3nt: TGTGCCAGCAGCGTATCCGGGGCAGATACGCAGTATTTT
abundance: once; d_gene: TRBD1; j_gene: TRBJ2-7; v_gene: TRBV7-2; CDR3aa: CASSWTGTGGYEQYF; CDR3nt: TGTGCCAGCAGCTGGACCGGGACAGGGGGCTACGAGCAGTACTTC
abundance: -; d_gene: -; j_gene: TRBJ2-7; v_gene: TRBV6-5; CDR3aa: CASSQGVYEQYF; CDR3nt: TGTGCCAGCAGCCAAGGGGTCTACGAGCAGTACTTC
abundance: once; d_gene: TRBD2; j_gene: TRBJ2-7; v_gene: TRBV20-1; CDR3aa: CSASSRAGGSSYEQYF; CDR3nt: TGCAGTGCTAGTTCCCGGGCCGGGGGGAGCTCCTACGAGCAGTACTTC
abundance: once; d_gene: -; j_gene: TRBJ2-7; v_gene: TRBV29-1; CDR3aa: CSVGTDPYEQYF; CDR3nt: TGCAGCGTTGGGACAGACCCCTACGAGCAGTACTTC
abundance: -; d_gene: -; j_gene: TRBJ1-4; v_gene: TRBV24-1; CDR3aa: CATSATGTPEKLFF; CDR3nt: TGTGCCACCAGTGCAACGGGTACCCCGGAAAAACTGTTTTTT
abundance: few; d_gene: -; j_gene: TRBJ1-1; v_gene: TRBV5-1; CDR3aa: CASSYNPGGETEAFF; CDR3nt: TGCGCCAGCAGCTATAACCCCGGGGGTGAGACTGAAGCTTTCTTT
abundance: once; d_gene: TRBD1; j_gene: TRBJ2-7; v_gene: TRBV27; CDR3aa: CASRRDSSYEQYF; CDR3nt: TGTGCCAGCAGACGGGACAGCTCCTACGAGCAGTACTTC
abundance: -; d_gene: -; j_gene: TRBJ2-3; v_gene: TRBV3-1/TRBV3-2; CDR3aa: CASSQVTHSARHTQYF; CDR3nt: TGTGCCAGCAGCCAAGTAACTCACTCCGCCCGCCATACGCAGTATTTT
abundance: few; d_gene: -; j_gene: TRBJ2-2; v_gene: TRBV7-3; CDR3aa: CASSPEPTGELFF; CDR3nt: TGTGCCAGCAGCCCCGAGCCGACCGGGGAGCTGTTTTTT
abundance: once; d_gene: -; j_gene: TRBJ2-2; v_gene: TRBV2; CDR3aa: CATPGLLNTGELFF; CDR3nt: TGTGCCACCCCGGGACTCCTGAACACCGGGGAGCTGTTTTTT
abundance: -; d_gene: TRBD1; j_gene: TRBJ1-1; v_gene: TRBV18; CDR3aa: CASSSSGGSGTEAFF; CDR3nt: TGTGCCAGCTCATCATCAGGGGGCTCGGGAACTGAAGCTTTCTTT
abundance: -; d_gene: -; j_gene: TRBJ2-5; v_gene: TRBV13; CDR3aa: CASSLGLGGAETQYF; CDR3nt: TGTGCCAGCAGCTTAGGTTTGGGGGGGGCAGAGACCCAGTACTTC
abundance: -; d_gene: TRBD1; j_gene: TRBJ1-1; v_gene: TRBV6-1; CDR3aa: CASSEGQGAAFF; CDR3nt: TGTGCCAGCAGTGAAGGTCAGGGGGCTGCTTTCTTT
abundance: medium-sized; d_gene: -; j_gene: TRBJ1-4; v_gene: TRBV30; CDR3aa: CAWSSINWRDYGF; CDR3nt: TGTGCCTGGAGTTCTATAAACTGGAGAGACTACGGTTTT
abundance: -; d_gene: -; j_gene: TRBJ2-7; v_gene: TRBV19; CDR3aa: CASSIMGPAGSYEQYF; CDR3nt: TGTGCCAGTAGTATTATGGGTCCGGCAGGCTCCTACGAGCAGTACTTC
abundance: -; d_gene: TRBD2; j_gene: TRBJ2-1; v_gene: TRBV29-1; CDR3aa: CSVGPPGGFGNEQFF; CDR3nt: TGCAGCGTTGGACCGCCGGGGGGATTTGGCAATGAGCAGTTCTTC
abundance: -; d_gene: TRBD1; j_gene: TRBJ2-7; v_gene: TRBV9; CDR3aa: CASSPWGQASYEQYF; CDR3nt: TGTGCCAGCAGCCCCTGGGGACAGGCCTCCTACGAGCAGTACTTC
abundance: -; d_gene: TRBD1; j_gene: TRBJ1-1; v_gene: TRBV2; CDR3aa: CASRTGMNTEAFF; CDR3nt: TGTGCCAGCAGGACAGGGATGAACACTGAAGCTTTCTTT
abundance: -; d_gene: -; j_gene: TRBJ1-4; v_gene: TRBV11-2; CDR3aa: CASSIRGQAEKLFF; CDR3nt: TGTGCCAGCAGCATCAGGGGTCAGGCTGAAAAACTGTTTTTT
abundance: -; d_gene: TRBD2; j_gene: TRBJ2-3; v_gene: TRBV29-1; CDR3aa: CSVRTSGDSTDTQYF; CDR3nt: TGCAGCGTACGGACTAGCGGGGACAGCACAGATACGCAGTATTTT
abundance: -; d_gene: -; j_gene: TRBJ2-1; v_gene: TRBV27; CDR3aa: CASSFKGDNEQFF; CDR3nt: TGTGCCAGCAGTTTTAAAGGGGACAATGAGCAGTTCTTC
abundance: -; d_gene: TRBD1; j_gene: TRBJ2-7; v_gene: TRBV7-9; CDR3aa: CASSPWTGAAYEQYF; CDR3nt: TGTGCCAGCAGCCCCTGGACAGGGGCGGCCTACGAGCAGTACTTC
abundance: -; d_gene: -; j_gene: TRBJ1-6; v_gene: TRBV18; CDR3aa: CASSPGGYNSPLHF; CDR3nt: TGTGCCAGCTCACCGGGGGGCTATAATTCACCCCTCCACTTT
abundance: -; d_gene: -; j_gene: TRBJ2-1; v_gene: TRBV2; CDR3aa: CASSEGGPASNEQFF; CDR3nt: TGTGCCAGCAGTGAAGGGGGCCCAGCGAGCAATGAGCAGTTCTTC
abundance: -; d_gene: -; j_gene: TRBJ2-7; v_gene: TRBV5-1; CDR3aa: CASSLTGDRTYEQYF; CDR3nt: TGCGCCAGCAGCTTAACGGGGGACCGAACCTACGAGCAGTACTTC
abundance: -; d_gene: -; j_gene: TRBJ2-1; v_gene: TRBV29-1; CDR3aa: CSVDNARDTWGYNQQFF; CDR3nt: TGCAGCGTTGATAACGCTCGGGACACCTGGGGATACAATCAGCAGTTCTTC
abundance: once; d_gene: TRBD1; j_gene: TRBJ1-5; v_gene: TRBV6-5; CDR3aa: CASRTRGSPNQPQHF; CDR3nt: TGTGCCAGCAGAACCAGGGGGAGCCCCAATCAGCCCCAGCATTTT
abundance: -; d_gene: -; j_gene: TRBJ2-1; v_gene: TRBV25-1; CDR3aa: CASSESGTYNEQFF; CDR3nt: TGTGCCAGCAGTGAATCGGGGACCTACAATGAGCAGTTCTTC
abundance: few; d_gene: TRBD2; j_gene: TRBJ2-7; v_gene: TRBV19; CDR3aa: CASSGDGRSYEQYF; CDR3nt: TGTGCCAGTAGTGGGGACGGGAGGTCCTACGAGCAGTACTTC
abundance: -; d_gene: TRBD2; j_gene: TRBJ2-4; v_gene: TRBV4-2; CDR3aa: CASSQGAGGLDIQYF; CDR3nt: TGTGCCAGCAGCCAAGGGGCGGGGGGGCTTGACATTCAGTACTTC
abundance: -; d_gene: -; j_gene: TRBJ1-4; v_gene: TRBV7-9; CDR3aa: CASSSTGSREKLFF; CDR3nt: TGTGCCAGCAGCTCAACAGGATCTCGAGAAAAACTGTTTTTT